Listed below are T cell receptor beta chains from one sample, sequenced in a study of regulatory T cells in long-lasting Graves disease. Using its own MiXCR run on the multiplex PCR reads, TCRdb lists one record per CDR3 protein. The top ten clones hold about 20% of a sample with around 250,000 distinct CDR3 sequences, around 19% of them seen once. The specimen comprised peripheral blood mononuclear cells (PBMCs), sampled at new diagnosis, from a patient treated with antithyroid drugs. These receptors were collected from a female donor with Graves disease. Each CDR3 is given with its conserved first and last residue. A D gene is named only where the DNA matches it firmly. Size is stated for part of the rows, as once, few or many counts, or as a class when the clone is expanded.

clone_size,j_call,d_call,v_call,cdr3_aa,cdr3_nt
-,TRBJ2-1,TRBD2,TRBV9,CASSVEGTSGSTQHSYNEQFF,TGTGCCAGCAGCGTAGAGGGGACTAGCGGGAGCACTCAACACTCCTACAATGAGCAGTTCTTC
-,TRBJ1-6,TRBD1,TRBV28,CASSYQGAFSYNSPLHF,TGTGCCAGCAGTTATCAGGGGGCCTTCTCCTATAATTCACCCCTCCACTTT
many,TRBJ2-1,TRBD2,TRBV4-3,CASSQGGGGDYNEQFF,TGCGCCAGCAGCCAAGGAGGCGGGGGGGACTACAATGAGCAGTTCTTC
many,TRBJ1-1,-,TRBV7-9,CAVSGTTNTEAFF,TGTGCAGTTTCCGGGACAACGAACACTGAAGCTTTCTTT
many,TRBJ2-1,TRBD2,TRBV20-1,CSARDYRAGDPYEQFF,TGCAGTGCTAGAGATTACAGAGCGGGAGATCCGTATGAGCAGTTCTTC
many,TRBJ1-1,-,TRBV19,CASSIDGGHTEAFF,TGTGCCAGTAGTATAGATGGGGGGCACACTGAAGCTTTCTTT
-,TRBJ2-1,TRBD2,TRBV11-3,CASSSWTSGSSYNEQFF,TGTGCCAGCAGCTCGTGGACTAGCGGGAGCTCCTACAATGAGCAGTTCTTC
many,TRBJ2-1,TRBD2,TRBV5-6,CASSQPRGTSGYNEQFF,TGTGCCAGCAGCCAACCTAGAGGGACTAGCGGTTACAATGAGCAGTTCTTC
many,TRBJ2-3,-,TRBV20-1,CSARVLAQSTDTQYF,TGCAGTGCTAGAGTTCTAGCGCAGAGCACAGATACGCAGTATTTT
many,TRBJ2-1,-,TRBV29-1,CSVSAGTLPNEQFF,TGCAGCGTTTCGGCCGGGACTCTTCCTAATGAGCAGTTCTTC
many,TRBJ1-4,-,TRBV7-9,CASSHRQGDEKLFF,TGTGCCAGCAGCCACAGGCAAGGGGATGAAAAACTGTTTTTT
many,TRBJ2-3,TRBD2,TRBV7-9,CASSLLAGTSGRRSDTQYF,TGTGCCAGCAGCTTACTCGCCGGGACTAGCGGGAGGCGGTCAGATACGCAGTATTTT
many,TRBJ1-5,TRBD1,TRBV7-2,CASSSPSGTVNQPQHF,TGTGCCAGCAGCTCACCGTCCGGGACAGTTAATCAGCCCCAGCATTTT
-,TRBJ2-5,-,TRBV19,CASSVGPRETQYF,TGTGCCAGTAGTGTGGGCCCCCGTGAGACCCAGTACTTC
few,TRBJ1-2,-,TRBV20-1,CSATRPNYGYTF,TGCAGTGCTACCAGGCCCAACTATGGCTACACCTTC
many,TRBJ2-1,TRBD1,TRBV25-1,CASSEIGGPGFF,TGTGCCAGCAGTGAAATAGGGGGCCCAGGGTTCTTC
many,TRBJ1-5,-,TRBV10-2,CASSAGGSNQPQHF,TGCGCCAGCAGTGCGGGGGGTAGCAATCAGCCCCAGCATTTT
few,TRBJ2-7,-,TRBV3-1,CASSRSYNEQYF,TGTGCCAGCAGCCGATCCTACAATGAGCAGTACTTC
many,TRBJ2-3,-,TRBV7-2,CASSLPASDTQYF,TGTGCCAGCAGCTTACCGGCCTCAGATACGCAGTATTTT
many,TRBJ2-5,-,TRBV9,CASSVAEETQYF,TGTGCCAGCAGCGTAGCCGAAGAGACCCAGTACTTC
many,TRBJ2-1,TRBD2,TRBV18,CASSLDPLAGGEQFF,TGTGCCAGCTCGCTAGACCCCCTAGCGGGAGGTGAGCAGTTCTTC
many,TRBJ2-7,-,TRBV12-3/TRBV12-4,CASSLGSVTYEQYF,TGTGCCAGCAGTTTAGGAAGCGTTACCTACGAGCAGTACTTC
many,TRBJ2-2,TRBD2,TRBV7-3,CASSRHPGTSLPGELFF,TGTGCCAGCAGCAGACATCCCGGGACTAGCTTACCCGGGGAGCTGTTTTTT
-,TRBJ2-1,TRBD1,TRBV4-1,CASSQGFTGADYNEQFF,TGCGCCAGCAGCCAAGGGTTTACAGGGGCGGACTACAATGAGCAGTTCTTC
many,TRBJ2-7,-,TRBV19,CASSTQQGSEQYF,TGTGCCAGTAGTACCCAACAGGGAAGCGAGCAGTACTTC
many,TRBJ2-2,-,TRBV4-1,CASSQDGGRSTGELFF,TGCGCCAGCAGCCAAGACGGCGGTAGAAGCACCGGGGAGCTGTTTTTT
many,TRBJ1-4,TRBD1,TRBV18,CASSPPGQGAEKLFF,TGTGCCAGCTCACCTCCGGGACAGGGGGCGGAAAAACTGTTTTTT
-,TRBJ2-1,TRBD2,TRBV6-2/TRBV6-3,CASSRSGRGYNEQFF,TGTGCCAGCAGTCGAAGCGGGAGGGGTTACAATGAGCAGTTCTTC
many,TRBJ2-2,-,TRBV18,CASSPPGELFF,TGTGCCAGCTCACCCCCCGGGGAGCTGTTTTTT
many,TRBJ1-3,TRBD1,TRBV6-1,CATKRDSGSGNTIYF,TGTGCCACCAAACGGGACAGCGGCTCTGGAAACACCATATATTTT
many,TRBJ2-5,TRBD2,TRBV20-1,CSASPWGSSGRGEETQYF,TGCAGTGCTAGTCCTTGGGGGAGTAGCGGGAGGGGAGAAGAGACCCAGTACTTC
many,TRBJ1-3,TRBD1,TRBV9,CASSTGTGGKSSGNTIYF,TGTGCCAGCAGCACAGGGACAGGGGGCAAGTCTTCTGGAAACACCATATATTTT
-,TRBJ1-3,-,TRBV7-9,CASSRYGGGGNTIYF,TGTGCCAGCAGCCGATACGGGGGCGGTGGAAACACCATATATTTT
many,TRBJ1-2,-,TRBV20-1,CSASDGDGYTF,TGCAGTGCTAGTGACGGGGATGGCTACACCTTC
-,TRBJ2-7,TRBD2,TRBV6-2/TRBV6-3,CASRDPLRAGGNLPYEQYF,TGTGCCAGCAGAGATCCCCTTCGAGCGGGGGGTAATCTTCCCTACGAGCAGTACTTC
-,TRBJ2-1,-,TRBV4-1,CASSQLGLNEQFF,TGCGCCAGCAGCCAACTTGGACTAAATGAGCAGTTCTTC
many,TRBJ1-2,TRBD1,TRBV12-5,CASGLARDSYGYTF,TGTGCTAGTGGTTTGGCCCGGGACAGCTATGGCTACACCTTC
many,TRBJ2-7,TRBD2,TRBV7-9,CASSLRGSRNYEQYF,TGTGCCAGCAGCTTGCGCGGGAGTCGGAACTACGAGCAGTACTTC
many,TRBJ2-3,-,TRBV7-2,CASSLLARGSSTDTQYF,TGTGCCAGCAGCTTGCTCGCTAGGGGGTCGAGCACAGATACGCAGTATTTT
-,TRBJ2-7,TRBD1,TRBV7-9,CASSPPGTGGTYEQYF,TGTGCCAGCAGCCCACCCGGGACAGGAGGTACCTACGAGCAGTACTTC
few,TRBJ1-1,TRBD1,TRBV24-1,CATSDTRQGGTEAFF,TGTGCCACCAGTGATACTAGACAGGGGGGCACTGAAGCTTTCTTT
many,TRBJ2-1,TRBD2,TRBV29-1,CSAAGASGRKNEQFF,TGCAGCGCTGCGGGGGCTAGCGGGAGGAAAAATGAGCAGTTCTTC
many,TRBJ2-1,-,TRBV7-3,CASSLLDPDEQFF,TGTGCCAGCAGCCTGCTGGACCCCGATGAGCAGTTCTTC
many,TRBJ1-6,-,TRBV25-1,CASSDPGTPLHF,TGTGCCAGCAGTGACCCCGGGACACCCCTCCACTTT
-,TRBJ2-3,TRBD1,TRBV2,CASSRQGGDTQYF,TGTGCCAGCAGCCGACAGGGTGGGGATACGCAGTATTTT
many,TRBJ2-2,TRBD2,TRBV27,CASSLYSASGRTGELFF,TGTGCCAGCAGTTTATATTCGGCTAGCGGGCGAACCGGGGAGCTGTTTTTT
many,TRBJ2-4,TRBD1,TRBV28,CASTTGAVGNIQYF,TGTGCCAGCACCACAGGGGCGGTCGGAAACATTCAGTACTTC
-,TRBJ2-1,TRBD2,TRBV6-1,CASSAGTSGYEQFF,TGTGCCAGCAGTGCCGGGACTAGCGGGTATGAGCAGTTCTTC
many,TRBJ2-1,TRBD2,TRBV20-1,CSTQNPGLAYNEQFF,TGCAGTACTCAAAACCCGGGACTAGCCTACAATGAGCAGTTCTTC
-,TRBJ2-1,TRBD2,TRBV20-1,CSALRLAANYNEQFF,TGCAGTGCTCTACGACTAGCGGCAAACTACAATGAGCAGTTCTTC
many,TRBJ2-4,-,TRBV10-1,CASSEGHNIQYF,TGCGCCAGCTCCGAAGGACACAACATTCAGTACTTC
-,TRBJ2-1,TRBD2,TRBV9,CASSVLAGGMFF,TGTGCCAGCAGCGTTCTAGCGGGAGGGATGTTCTTC
-,TRBJ2-1,TRBD2,TRBV18,CASSSTLAGGLVDEQFF,TGTGCCAGCTCATCCACCCTAGCGGGAGGGTTAGTGGATGAGCAGTTCTTC
many,TRBJ2-5,-,TRBV18,CASSTGTKETQYF,TGTGCCAGCTCAACCGGGACCAAAGAGACCCAGTACTTC
few,TRBJ2-5,TRBD2,TRBV20-1,CSARVASGNQETQYF,TGCAGTGCTAGAGTGGCTAGCGGGAACCAAGAGACCCAGTACTTC
many,TRBJ1-1,-,TRBV20-1,CSARDSAAGTEAFF,TGCAGTGCTAGAGATTCGGCGGCGGGGACTGAAGCTTTCTTT
many,TRBJ2-3,TRBD2,TRBV7-3,CASSFSGTSGSTDTQYF,TGTGCCAGCAGCTTTTCCGGGACTAGCGGGAGCACAGATACGCAGTATTTT
few,TRBJ1-2,TRBD1,TRBV19,CASSDRDRGLFGYTF,TGTGCCAGTAGTGACCGGGACAGGGGCCTCTTTGGCTACACCTTC
many,TRBJ2-1,TRBD2,TRBV7-9,CASSGLREAREQFF,TGTGCCAGCAGCGGCCTCCGGGAGGCTCGCGAGCAGTTCTTC
-,TRBJ1-1,-,TRBV4-1,CASSQWGQNTEAFF,TGCGCCAGCAGCCAATGGGGCCAGAACACTGAAGCTTTCTTT